This TCR beta chain derives from a study of control samples from healthy donors and cancer patients. CDR1 is LNHNV and CDR2 is YYDKDF in the germline V gene (reference sequence). V was clipped by 0 bases and J by 6 bases, with 8 bases between them. This CDR3 region has 13 residues. Sequencing was performed with immunoSEQ multiplex PCR; in TCRdb, only in-frame clones are kept and a portion is missing. The repertoire consists of approximately 60,000 clones, with 65% to 90% occurring once and the leading ten covering 4.5% to 6%. This chain uses TRBV15 with TRBJ1-2; no clear D gene. The sequence was obtained from a man aged 40-50 years in good health. Material: blood. Written as DNA, the CDR3 is TGTGCCACCAGCAGAGAAGGGCTTGATGGCTACACCTTC. As protein: CATSREGLDGYTF.